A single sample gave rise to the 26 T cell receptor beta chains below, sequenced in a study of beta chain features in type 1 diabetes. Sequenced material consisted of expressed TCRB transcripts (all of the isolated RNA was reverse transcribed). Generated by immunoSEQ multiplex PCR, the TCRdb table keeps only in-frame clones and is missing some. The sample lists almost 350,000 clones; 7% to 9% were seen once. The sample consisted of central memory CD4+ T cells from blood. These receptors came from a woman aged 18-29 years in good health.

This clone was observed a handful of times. The CDR3 DNA follows: TGTGCCAGCAGCCAAGAACCGGATCAGCCCCAGCATTTT. Translated: CASSQEPDQPQHF. The chain links TRBV7-9 to TRBJ1-5; unclear D gene. V shed 5 bases and J shed 5 bases, with 10 bases lying between them. Germline V CDR1 and CDR2: SEHNR, FQNEAQ (reference sequence). The CDR3 length is 13 residues.

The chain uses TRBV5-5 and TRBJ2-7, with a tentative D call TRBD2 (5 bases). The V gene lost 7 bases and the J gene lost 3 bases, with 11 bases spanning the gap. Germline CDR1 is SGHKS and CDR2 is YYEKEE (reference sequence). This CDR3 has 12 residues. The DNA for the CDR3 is TGTGCCAGCCGGGCCGACTACTACGAGCAGTACTTC. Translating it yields CASRADYYEQYF.

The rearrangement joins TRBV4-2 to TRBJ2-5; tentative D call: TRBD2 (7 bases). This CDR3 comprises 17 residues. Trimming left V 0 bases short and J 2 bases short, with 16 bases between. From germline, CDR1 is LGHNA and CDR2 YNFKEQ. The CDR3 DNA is TGTGCCAGCAGCCAAGATGTGGGGGGGCCCGAACAAGAGACCCAGTACTTC. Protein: CASSQDVGGPEQETQYF.

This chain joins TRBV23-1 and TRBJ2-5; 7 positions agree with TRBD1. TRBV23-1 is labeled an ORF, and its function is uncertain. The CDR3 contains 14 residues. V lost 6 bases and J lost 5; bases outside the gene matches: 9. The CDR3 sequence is CASRTERGLETQYF. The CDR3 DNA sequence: TGCGCCAGCAGGACGGAAAGGGGGCTCGAGACCCAGTACTTC.

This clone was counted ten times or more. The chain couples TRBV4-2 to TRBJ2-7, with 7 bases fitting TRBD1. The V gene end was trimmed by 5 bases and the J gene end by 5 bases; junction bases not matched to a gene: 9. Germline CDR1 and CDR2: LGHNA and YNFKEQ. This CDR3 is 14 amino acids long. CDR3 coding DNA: TGTGCCAGCAGCACGACGAGACAGGGTCACGAGCAGTACTTC. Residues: CASSTTRQGHEQYF.

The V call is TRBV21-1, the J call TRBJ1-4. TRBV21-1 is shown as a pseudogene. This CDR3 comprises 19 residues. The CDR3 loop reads CASSLIGDWAGVTNEKLFF. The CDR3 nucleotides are TGTGCCAGCAGCCTTATTGGAGACTGGGCTGGAGTAACTAATGAAAAACTGTTTTTT.

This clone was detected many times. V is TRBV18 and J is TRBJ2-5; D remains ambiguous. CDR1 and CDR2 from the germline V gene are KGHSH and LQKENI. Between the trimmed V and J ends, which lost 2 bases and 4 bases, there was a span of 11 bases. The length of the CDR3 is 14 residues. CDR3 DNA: TGTGCCAGCTCACCAAGCCTCTTCCCAGAGACCCAGTACTTC. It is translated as CASSPSLFPETQYF.

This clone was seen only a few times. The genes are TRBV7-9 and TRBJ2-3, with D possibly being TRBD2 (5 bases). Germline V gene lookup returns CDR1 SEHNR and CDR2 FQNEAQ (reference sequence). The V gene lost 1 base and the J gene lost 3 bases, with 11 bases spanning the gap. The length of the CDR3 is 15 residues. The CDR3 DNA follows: TGTGCCAGCAGCTTAGTCTTCGGGGTTACAGATACGCAGTATTTT. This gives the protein CASSLVFGVTDTQYF.

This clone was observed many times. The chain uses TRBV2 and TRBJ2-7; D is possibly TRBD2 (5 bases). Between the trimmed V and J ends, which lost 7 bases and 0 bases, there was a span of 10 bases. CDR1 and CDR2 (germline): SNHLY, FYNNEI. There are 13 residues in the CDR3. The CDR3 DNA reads TGTGCCAGCAATTCGGGGAGCTCCTACGAGCAGTACTTC. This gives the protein CASNSGSSYEQYF. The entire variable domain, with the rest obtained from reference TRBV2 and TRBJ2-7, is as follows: EPEVTQTPSHQVTQMGQEVILRCVPISNHLYFYWYRQILGQKVEFLVSFYNNEISEKSEIFDDQFSVERPDGSNFTLKIRSTKLEDSAMYFCASNSGSSYEQYFGPGTRLTVT.

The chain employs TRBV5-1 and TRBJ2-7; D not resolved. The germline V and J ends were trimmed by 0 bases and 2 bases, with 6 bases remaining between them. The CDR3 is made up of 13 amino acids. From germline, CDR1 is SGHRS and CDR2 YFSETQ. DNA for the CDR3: TGCGCCAGCAGCTTGGACACTGCCTACGAGCAGTACTTC. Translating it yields CASSLDTAYEQYF.

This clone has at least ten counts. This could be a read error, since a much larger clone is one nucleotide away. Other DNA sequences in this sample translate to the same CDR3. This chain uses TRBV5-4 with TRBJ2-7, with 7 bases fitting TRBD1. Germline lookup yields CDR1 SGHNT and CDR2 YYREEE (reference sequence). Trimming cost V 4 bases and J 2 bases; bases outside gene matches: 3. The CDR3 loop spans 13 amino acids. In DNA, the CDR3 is TGTGCCAGCAGCCGGGACAGAGCCTACGAGCAGTACTTC. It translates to CASSRDRAYEQYF. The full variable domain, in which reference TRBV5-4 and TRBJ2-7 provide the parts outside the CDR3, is ETGVTQSPTHLIKTRGQQVTLRCSSQSGHNTVSWYQQALGQGPQFIFQYYREEENGRGNFPPRFSGLQFPNYSSELNVNALELDDSALYLCASSRDRAYEQYFGPGTRLTVT.

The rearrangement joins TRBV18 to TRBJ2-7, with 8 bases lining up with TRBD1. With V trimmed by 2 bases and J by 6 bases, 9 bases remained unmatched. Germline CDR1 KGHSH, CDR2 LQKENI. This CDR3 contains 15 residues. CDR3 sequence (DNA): TGTGCCAGCTCACCAGTGACAGGGGTACCGGTCGAGCAGTACTTC. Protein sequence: CASSPVTGVPVEQYF.

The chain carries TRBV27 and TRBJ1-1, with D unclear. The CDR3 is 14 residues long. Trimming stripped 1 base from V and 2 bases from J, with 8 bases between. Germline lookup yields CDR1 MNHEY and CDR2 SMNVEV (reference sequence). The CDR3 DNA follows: TGTGCCAGCAGTTTATTTGCGGCAAACACTGAAGCTTTCTTT. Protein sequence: CASSLFAANTEAFF.

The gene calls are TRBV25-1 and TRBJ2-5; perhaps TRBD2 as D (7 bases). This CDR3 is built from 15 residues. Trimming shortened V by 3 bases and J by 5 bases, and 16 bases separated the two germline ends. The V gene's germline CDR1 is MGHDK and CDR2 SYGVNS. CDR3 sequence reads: CASSERGGLGETQYF. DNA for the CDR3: TGTGCCAGCAGTGAGCGCGGGGGCCTAGGGGAGACCCAGTACTTC.

The CDR3 loop reads CASSQDPLGGTGELFF. CDR3 in DNA: TGTGCCAGCAGCCAAGATCCATTGGGGGGAACCGGGGAGCTGTTTTTT. J is TRBJ2-2 and V is TRBV4-2, with a possible D match to TRBD2 (6 bases). The germline V and J ends were trimmed by 0 bases and 5 bases, with 13 bases remaining between them. Germline CDR1 reads LGHNA; CDR2 reads YNFKEQ. The CDR3 sequence is 16 residues long.

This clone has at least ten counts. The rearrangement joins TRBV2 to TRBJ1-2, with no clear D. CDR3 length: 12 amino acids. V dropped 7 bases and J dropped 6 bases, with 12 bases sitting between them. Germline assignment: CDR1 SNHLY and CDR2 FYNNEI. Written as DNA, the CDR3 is TGTGCCAGCAATTTGGCAGTTCATGGCTACACCTTC. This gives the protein CASNLAVHGYTF.

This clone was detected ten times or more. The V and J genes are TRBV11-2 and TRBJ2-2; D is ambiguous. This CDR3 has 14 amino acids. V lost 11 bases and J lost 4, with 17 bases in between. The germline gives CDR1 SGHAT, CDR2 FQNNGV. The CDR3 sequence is CAGSESGATGELFF. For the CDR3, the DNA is TGTGCCGGCTCGGAATCGGGCGCCACCGGGGAGCTGTTTTTT.

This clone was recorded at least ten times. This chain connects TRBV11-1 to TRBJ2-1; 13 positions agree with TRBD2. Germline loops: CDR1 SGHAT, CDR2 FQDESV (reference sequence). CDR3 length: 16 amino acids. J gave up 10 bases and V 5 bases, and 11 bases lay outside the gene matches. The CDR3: CASSPTGTSGTREQFF. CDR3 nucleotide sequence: TGTGCCAGCAGCCCCACCGGGACTAGCGGGACCAGAGAGCAGTTCTTC.

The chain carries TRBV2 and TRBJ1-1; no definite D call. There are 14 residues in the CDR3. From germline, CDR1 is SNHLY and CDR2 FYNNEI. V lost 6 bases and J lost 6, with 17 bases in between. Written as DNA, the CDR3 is TGTGCCAGCAGGGGGAATCTCGGACTGGCTGAAGCTTTCTTT. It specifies CASRGNLGLAEAFF.

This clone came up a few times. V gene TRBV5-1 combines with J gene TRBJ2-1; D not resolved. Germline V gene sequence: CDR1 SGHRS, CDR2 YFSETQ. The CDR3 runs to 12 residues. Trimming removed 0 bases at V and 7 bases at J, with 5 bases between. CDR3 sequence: CASSLGENEQFF. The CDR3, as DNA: TGCGCCAGCAGCTTGGGGGAAAATGAGCAGTTCTTC.

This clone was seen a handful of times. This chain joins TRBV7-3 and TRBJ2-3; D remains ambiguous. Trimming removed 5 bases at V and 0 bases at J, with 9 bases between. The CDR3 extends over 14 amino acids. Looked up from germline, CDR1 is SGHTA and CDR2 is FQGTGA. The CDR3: CASSVTSSTDTQYF. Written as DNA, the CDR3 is TGTGCCAGCAGCGTGACTTCTAGCACAGATACGCAGTATTTT.

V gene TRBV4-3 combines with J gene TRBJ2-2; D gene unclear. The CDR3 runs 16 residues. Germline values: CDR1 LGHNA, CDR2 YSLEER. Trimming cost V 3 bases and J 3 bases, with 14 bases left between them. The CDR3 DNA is TGCGCCAGCAGCCACATGCTAGTCTATGACACCGGGGAGCTGTTTTTT. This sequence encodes CASSHMLVYDTGELFF.

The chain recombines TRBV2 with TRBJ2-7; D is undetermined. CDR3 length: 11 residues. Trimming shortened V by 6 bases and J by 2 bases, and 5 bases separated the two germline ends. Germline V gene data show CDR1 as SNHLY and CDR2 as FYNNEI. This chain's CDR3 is CASREPYEQYF. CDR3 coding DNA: TGTGCCAGCAGGGAGCCCTACGAGCAGTACTTC. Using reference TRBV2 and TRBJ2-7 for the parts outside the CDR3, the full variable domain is EPEVTQTPSHQVTQMGQEVILRCVPISNHLYFYWYRQILGQKVEFLVSFYNNEISEKSEIFDDQFSVERPDGSNFTLKIRSTKLEDSAMYFCASREPYEQYFGPGTRLTVT.

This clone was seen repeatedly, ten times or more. The CDR3 region has the DNA TGTGCCAGCAGTGGAGGCACTAGCGGAGGCACAGATACGCAGTATTTT. It yields the protein CASSGGTSGGTDTQYF. The chain employs TRBV2 and TRBJ2-3; 8 bases match TRBD2. The CDR3 length is 16 residues. Trimming at V came to 4 bases and at J to 1 base, leaving 7 bases not matched to a gene. Germline values: CDR1 SNHLY, CDR2 FYNNEI.

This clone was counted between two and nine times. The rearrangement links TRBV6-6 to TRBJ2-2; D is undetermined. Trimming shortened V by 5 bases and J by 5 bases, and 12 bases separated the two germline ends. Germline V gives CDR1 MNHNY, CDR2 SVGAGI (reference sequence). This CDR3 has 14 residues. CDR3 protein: CASSVLQLTGELFF. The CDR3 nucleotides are TGTGCCAGCAGTGTACTCCAGCTAACCGGGGAGCTGTTTTTT.

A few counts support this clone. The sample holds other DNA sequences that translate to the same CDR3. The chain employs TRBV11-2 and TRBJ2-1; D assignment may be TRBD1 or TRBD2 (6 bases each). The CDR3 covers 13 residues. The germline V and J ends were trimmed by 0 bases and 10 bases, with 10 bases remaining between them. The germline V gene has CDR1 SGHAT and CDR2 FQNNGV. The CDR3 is CASSLESGGEQFF. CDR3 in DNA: TGTGCCAGCAGCTTAGAGTCCGGGGGCGAGCAGTTCTTC.